A single sample gave rise to the 26 T cell receptor beta chains below, sequenced in a study of T cells in Graves' hyperthyroidism and ophthalmopathy. TCR beta CDR3 region amplification was performed from RNA transcripts. HTBI primers were the set used in a first-round RT-PCR of the TCR CDR3. TCRdb called the multiplex PCR reads again in MiXCR, with one record for every CDR3 protein. This sample has 700,000 to 950,000 distinct CDR3 sequences, with under 45% found just once. The sample taken for sequencing was blood. The receptors here all came from a woman aged 40 to 50 with Graves' hyperthyroidism.

J is TRBJ1-1 and V is TRBV10-3, with a weak D call TRBD1 (5 bases). Germline CDR1 is ENHRY and CDR2 is SYGVKD. The CDR3 totals 14 residues. Trimming removed 2 bases from V and 1 base from J, with 8 bases in between. Here the CDR3 DNA reads TGTGCCATCAGTGAGCAGGGCGAGAACACTGAAGCTTTCTTT. Residues: CAISEQGENTEAFF.

In this sample, this clonotype turned up a few times. The V gene is TRBV29-1, the J gene TRBJ2-7; D ambiguous. V lost 3 bases and J lost 3, with 6 bases in between. The CDR3 is 11 amino acids. Germline V gives CDR1 SQVTM, CDR2 ANQGSEA. CDR3 DNA sequence: TGCAGCGTTGAGCGCGACTACGAGCAGTACTTC. As protein: CSVERDYEQYF.

This clonotype was observed a few times. The V call is TRBV7-2, the J call TRBJ2-2; TRBD2 is a possible D gene (6 bases). Looked up from germline, CDR1 is SGHTA and CDR2 is FQGNSA. CDR3 length: 18 amino acids. Trimming cost V 1 base and J 1 base, with 16 bases left between them. CDR3 sequence (DNA): TGTGCCAGCAGCTTAGGGGTTACGGGGGAAAGGAACACCGGGGAGCTGTTTTTT. This sequence encodes CASSLGVTGERNTGELFF. The full variable domain, with the rest looked up from reference TRBV7-2 and TRBJ2-2, is GAGVSQSPSNKVTEKGKDVELRCDPISGHTALYWYRQSLGQGLEFLIYFQGNSAPDKSGLPSDRFSAERTGGSVSTLTIQRTQQEDSAVYLCASSLGVTGERNTGELFFGEGSRLTVL.

Many counts were recorded for this clonotype. The V and J genes are TRBV29-1 and TRBJ1-1; perhaps TRBD1 as D (5 bases). The germline CDR1 and CDR2 sequences are SQVTM and ANQGSEA. The CDR3 extends over 14 amino acids. Trimming cost V 6 bases and J 0 bases, with 14 bases left between them. The CDR3 DNA follows: TGCAGCGTGGACCGGGACGAGATGAACACTGAAGCTTTCTTT. It yields the protein CSVDRDEMNTEAFF.

This clonotype was observed a handful of times. CDR3 residues: CASSYSDVLNSPLHF. DNA of the CDR3: TGTGCCAGCAGTTACTCAGACGTGTTGAATTCACCCCTCCACTTT. The genes are TRBV6-5 and TRBJ1-6; D not certain. V was cut by 0 bases and J by 7 bases, with 10 bases left in between. The CDR3 consists of 15 residues. From germline, CDR1 is MNHEY and CDR2 SVGAGI.

V and J are TRBV19 and TRBJ2-7, with D perhaps assigned TRBD1 or TRBD2 (5 bases each). Trimming cost V 3 bases and J 1 base, with 13 bases left between them. The V gene's germline CDR1 is LNHDA and CDR2 SQIVND (reference sequence). CDR3 length: 15 residues. The CDR3 bases are TGTGCCAGTAGTATTTTGGCAGGGAGTTCCTACGAGCAGTACTTC. Its protein is CASSILAGSSYEQYF.

This clonotype was counted ten times or more. V and J are TRBV10-2 and TRBJ1-2; possible D gene TRBD1, 6 bases. Between the trimmed V and J ends, which lost 6 bases and 4 bases, there was a span of 15 bases. CDR1 is WSHSY and CDR2 is SAAADI in the germline V gene. There are 14 residues in the CDR3. As DNA, the CDR3 is TGCGCCAGCAGGGAGACACGACAGGCCTATGGCTACACCTTC. It specifies CASRETRQAYGYTF.

As for this clonotype: A much bigger clone sits one base away, suggesting this may be a read error. This rearrangement joins TRBV29-1 to TRBJ1-2; D is unclear. Between the trimmed V and J ends, which lost 3 bases and 10 bases, there was a span of 18 bases. Germline V gives CDR1 SQVTM, CDR2 ANQGSEA. The CDR3 has 13 residues. Here the CDR3 DNA reads TGCAGCGTTGATGCCAAAGTCGGTTCGGTCTACACCTTC. As protein: CSVDAKVGSVYTF.

This clonotype occurred many times. This sequence joins TRBV7-2 and TRBJ1-2; 8 bases agree with TRBD1. CDR1 is SGHTA and CDR2 is FQGNSA in the germline V gene. CDR3 size: 15 residues. Trimming removed 5 bases from V and 5 bases from J; junction bases left unmatched: 10. For the CDR3, the DNA is TGTGCCAGCAGCCAGCAGGGGGCAGCTAGGTATGGCTACACCTTC. Protein sequence: CASSQQGAARYGYTF. The whole variable domain, remainder taken from reference TRBV7-2 and TRBJ1-2, is GAGVSQSPSNKVTEKGKDVELRCDPISGHTALYWYRQSLGQGLEFLIYFQGNSAPDKSGLPSDRFSAERTGGSVSTLTIQRTQQEDSAVYLCASSQQGAARYGYTFGSGTRLTVV.

This rearrangement joins TRBV10-3 to TRBJ2-7; no clear D gene. The DNA end is a closer match to TRBJ2-1, so the J assignment may be wrong. Germline loops: CDR1 ENHRY, CDR2 SYGVKD. This CDR3 comprises 14 residues. CDR3 loop: CAISESMVGGEQFF. The DNA for the CDR3 is TGTGCCATCAGTGAGTCCATGGTCGGCGGCGAGCAGTTCTTC.

This chain uses TRBV7-9 with TRBJ2-7, with 7 bases matching TRBD1. Germline values: CDR1 SEHNR, CDR2 FQNEAQ (reference sequence). The junction had 7 bases not matched to a gene; V was cut back by 6 bases and J by 2 bases. CDR3 length: 14 amino acids. The CDR3 DNA sequence: TGTGCCAGCAGTGCAACCGGGACAGCCTACGAGCAGTACTTC. It codes for CASSATGTAYEQYF.

This clonotype was picked up a small number of times. The rearrangement links TRBV11-2 to TRBJ2-7; no firm D call. The CDR3 runs 16 residues. Germline CDR1 is SGHAT and CDR2 is FQNNGV. V was trimmed by 5 bases and J by 0 bases, leaving 17 bases between them. The CDR3: CASSHQGRASSYEQYF. In DNA, the CDR3 is TGTGCCAGCAGCCATCAAGGTCGCGCTAGCTCCTACGAGCAGTACTTC.

In this sample, this clonotype turned up once. The junction and the germline gene differ at one end; a read error may be behind it. The genes are TRBV9 and TRBJ1-1; possible D gene TRBD1, 5 bases. The CDR3 totals 14 residues. Germline V CDR1 and CDR2: SGDLS, YYNGEE. The CDR3 coding sequence is TGTGCCAGCAGCGTAGAAGGCGGGGCACTTGAAGCTCTCTTT. It yields the protein CASSVEGGALEALF.

Notes on this clonotype: Since no conserved phenylalanine or tryptophan closes the CDR3, a read error is the likely cause. This sequence joins TRBV7-2 and TRBJ1-2, with D uncertain. Trimming removed 1 base at V and 1 base at J, with 10 bases between. Germline V gene sequence: CDR1 SGHTA, CDR2 FQGNSA. CDR3 length equals 15 residues. The CDR3 reads CASSLDLAVNYGYTL. CDR3 nucleotides: TGTGCCAGCAGCTTAGATCTTGCAGTTAACTATGGCTACACCCTC.

Many counts were recorded for this clonotype. The CDR3 here is CASSLAIRAHFYEQYF. CDR3 nucleotide sequence: TGTGCCAGCAGCTTAGCGATCCGGGCGCATTTCTACGAGCAGTACTTC. The rearrangement joins TRBV7-2 to TRBJ2-7, with no clear D. Looked up from germline, CDR1 is SGHTA and CDR2 is FQGNSA. The V gene lost 0 bases and the J gene lost 3 bases, with 15 bases spanning the gap. The CDR3 is made up of 16 amino acids.

The table lists this clonotype with a count of one. The chain links TRBV25-1 to TRBJ2-2; D is perhaps TRBD1 (5 bases). In germline, CDR1 is MGHDK, CDR2 SYGVNS. The V end was cut by 5 bases, the J end by 6 bases, with 7 bases between. This CDR3 is 12 amino acids long. As DNA, the CDR3 is TGTGCCAGCAGTCGACAGCCCGGGGAGCTGTTTTTT. It translates to CASSRQPGELFF.

The sample holds many counts of this clonotype. The rearrangement links TRBV12-3 or TRBV12-4 to TRBJ1-6, with D hard to call. Deletions cut 5 bases from V and 10 bases from J, with 15 bases between. This CDR3 contains 14 residues. The CDR3 region has the DNA TGTGCCAGCAGTCCCAGGTCGTCATGGTCACCCCTCCACTTT. Protein product: CASSPRSSWSPLHF.

This clonotype showed up just once. The rearrangement joins TRBV9 to TRBJ2-2, with D maybe TRBD1 (6 bases). The CDR3 extends over 15 amino acids. Germline CDR1 reads SGDLS; CDR2 reads YYNGEE. Deletions cut 3 bases from V and 3 bases from J, with 12 bases between. The CDR3 DNA follows: TGTGCCAGCAGCGCCACAGGGTTGGACACCGGGGAGCTGTTTTTT. Translating it yields CASSATGLDTGELFF.

This sequence joins TRBV20-1 and TRBJ2-7; D perhaps matches TRBD2 (7 bases). This CDR3 comprises 13 residues. V was clipped by 8 bases and J by 0 bases, with 14 bases between them. The germline V gene has CDR1 DFQATT and CDR2 SNEGSKA (reference sequence). The DNA for the CDR3 is TGCAGTCTAGGGGGGGACCGCTCCTACGAGCAGTACTTC. Translation gives CSLGGDRSYEQYF.

This rearrangement joins TRBV6-5 to TRBJ1-5; the match to TRBD1 covers 10 bases. The germline V gene has CDR1 MNHEY and CDR2 SVGAGI. Losses at the gene ends were 6 bases for V and 1 base for J; bases not matched to a gene: 9. The CDR3 length is 17 residues. CDR3 amino acids: CASRTTRDRGSNQPQHF. The CDR3 DNA reads as TGTGCCAGCAGAACAACCCGGGACAGGGGAAGCAATCAGCCCCAGCATTTT.

At least ten counts were recorded for this clonotype. CDR3 nucleotide sequence: TGTGCCAGCAGCTTAGAGGCGGGAAACACCATATATTTT. This translates into CASSLEAGNTIYF. The chain has TRBV7-2 and TRBJ1-3, with D unresolved. V lost 1 base, J lost 4 bases, and 5 bases lay in between. CDR3 length: 13 amino acids. Germline V CDR1 and CDR2: SGHTA, FQGNSA.

The chain carries TRBV12-3 or TRBV12-4 and TRBJ1-2; D is undetermined. The germline V and J ends were trimmed by 5 bases and 6 bases, with 16 bases remaining between them. This CDR3 region has 14 residues. The CDR3 spells CASSPAPPSNGYTF. CDR3 bases: TGTGCCAGCAGTCCGGCCCCACCGTCTAATGGCTACACCTTC.

The chain joins TRBV29-1 to TRBJ1-1; 8 bases align to TRBD1. Trimming took 8 bases from V and 1 from J; bases not matched to a gene: 6. The germline CDR1 and CDR2 sequences are SQVTM and ANQGSEA. This CDR3 is 13 amino acids long. CDR3 loop: CSLGDRRNTEAFF. The DNA of the CDR3 is TGCAGCCTGGGGGACAGGAGGAACACTGAAGCTTTCTTT.

This clonotype showed up many times. The chain couples TRBV9 to TRBJ1-2; no definite D call. The CDR3 extends over 14 amino acids. The V gene's germline CDR1 is SGDLS and CDR2 YYNGEE. The V gene lost 3 bases and the J gene lost 5 bases, with 14 bases spanning the gap. The CDR3 nucleotides are TGTGCCAGCAGCGCCACCCGACGCAATTATGGCTACACCTTC. The encoded protein is CASSATRRNYGYTF.

V is TRBV7-2 and J is TRBJ2-7; 7 bases align to TRBD2. Germline CDR1 is SGHTA and CDR2 is FQGNSA. Trimming removed 5 bases from V and 2 bases from J; junction bases left unmatched: 3. The CDR3 length is 13 residues. The CDR3 here is CASSGGETYEQYF. CDR3 nucleotide sequence: TGTGCCAGCAGCGGGGGGGAGACCTACGAGCAGTACTTC.

This clonotype has ten or more counts. The J gene is TRBJ1-2, the V gene TRBV14, with TRBD1 matching 8 bases. The CDR3 consists of 16 residues. Germline assignment: CDR1 SGHDN and CDR2 FVKESK. Trimming took 1 base from V and 8 from J; bases not matched to a gene: 12. CDR3 residues: CASSQAPRQGTRGYTF. The DNA of the CDR3 is TGTGCCAGCAGCCAAGCGCCTAGACAGGGGACTCGGGGCTACACCTTC. Full variable domain (missing parts from reference TRBV14 and TRBJ1-2): EAGVTQFPSHSVIEKGQTVTLRCDPISGHDNLYWYRRVMGKEIKFLLHFVKESKQDESGMPNNRFLAERTGGTYSTLKVQPAELEDSGVYFCASSQAPRQGTRGYTFGSGTRLTVV.